This is a list of T cell receptor beta chains from one sample in a study of human T cells and chemical hapten exposure. TCRdb processed the RACE reads anew with MiXCR; each CDR3 protein has one entry. The sample records fewer than 300,000 distinct CDR3 sequences, around 9.3% being singletons. The sequencing here drew on whole blood, taken in connection with sensitization to the hapten diphenylcyclopropenone (DPC). The receptor source for this set is a middle-aged woman with alopecia areata. Some clones in this sample may be carry-over from other donors' samples. CDR3s include the opening cysteine and the closing phenylalanine or tryptophan. A D gene is named only where the DNA matches it firmly. Rows give clone size only sometimes, using once, few, many, or a class for an expanded clone.

j_gene: TRBJ2-5
v_gene: TRBV20-1
d_gene: NA
abundance: NA
CDR3aa: CSAKGPGETQYF
CDR3nt: TGCAGTGCTAAGGGACCGGGGGAGACCCAGTACTTC

j_gene: TRBJ2-1
v_gene: TRBV29-1
d_gene: TRBD2
abundance: few
CDR3aa: CSVSGLAKNEQFF
CDR3nt: TGCAGCGTTTCGGGACTAGCGAAAAATGAGCAGTTCTTC

j_gene: TRBJ1-1
v_gene: TRBV12-3/TRBV12-4
d_gene: NA
abundance: few
CDR3aa: CASSEGLMNTEAFF
CDR3nt: TGTGCCAGCAGTGAGGGACTGATGAACACTGAAGCTTTCTTT

j_gene: TRBJ2-5
v_gene: TRBV5-1
d_gene: NA
abundance: few
CDR3aa: CASSLGTNRETQYF
CDR3nt: TGCGCCAGCAGCTTGGGGACTAACCGGGAGACCCAGTACTTC

j_gene: TRBJ1-5
v_gene: TRBV12-3/TRBV12-4
d_gene: TRBD1
abundance: many
CDR3aa: CATDTGVSNQPQHF
CDR3nt: TGTGCCACCGACACAGGGGTCAGCAATCAGCCCCAGCATTTT

j_gene: TRBJ2-7
v_gene: TRBV20-1
d_gene: NA
abundance: many
CDR3aa: CSASQATYEQYF
CDR3nt: TGCAGTGCTAGTCAGGCCACCTACGAGCAGTACTTC

j_gene: TRBJ2-5
v_gene: TRBV12-3/TRBV12-4
d_gene: TRBD2
abundance: few
CDR3aa: CASRVAGGSETQYF
CDR3nt: TGTGCCAGCAGGGTAGCGGGAGGCTCGGAGACCCAGTACTTC

j_gene: TRBJ2-5
v_gene: TRBV11-2
d_gene: NA
abundance: NA
CDR3aa: CASGGKIWTQYF
CDR3nt: TGTGCCAGCGGGGGGAAGATTTGGACCCAGTACTTC

j_gene: TRBJ2-1
v_gene: TRBV29-1
d_gene: TRBD1
abundance: many
CDR3aa: CSVPGQGRYNEQFF
CDR3nt: TGCAGCGTTCCGGGACAGGGCAGGTACAATGAGCAGTTCTTC

j_gene: TRBJ2-1
v_gene: TRBV29-1
d_gene: TRBD2
abundance: NA
CDR3aa: CSVERAGLINEQFF
CDR3nt: TGCAGCGTTGAACGAGCGGGGCTCATCAATGAGCAGTTCTTC

j_gene: TRBJ1-2
v_gene: TRBV28
d_gene: TRBD1
abundance: NA
CDR3aa: CASSFSQGAGNYGYTF
CDR3nt: TGTGCCAGCAGTTTCTCACAGGGGGCGGGTAACTATGGCTACACCTTC

j_gene: TRBJ2-5
v_gene: TRBV5-1
d_gene: NA
abundance: few
CDR3aa: CASSLVDGRTQETQYF
CDR3nt: TGCGCCAGCAGCTTGGTGGACGGACGAACACAAGAGACCCAGTACTTC

j_gene: TRBJ2-7
v_gene: TRBV12-3/TRBV12-4
d_gene: NA
abundance: few
CDR3aa: CASSRPNSGEQYF
CDR3nt: TGTGCCAGCAGCCGACCTAATAGTGGGGAGCAGTACTTC

j_gene: TRBJ2-2
v_gene: TRBV7-8
d_gene: NA
abundance: few
CDR3aa: CASSYKDWSNTGELFF
CDR3nt: TGTGCCAGCAGCTATAAGGACTGGTCGAACACCGGGGAGCTGTTTTTT

j_gene: TRBJ1-1
v_gene: TRBV5-1
d_gene: TRBD1
abundance: NA
CDR3aa: CASSLADRENTEAFF
CDR3nt: TGCGCCAGCAGCTTGGCCGACAGGGAGAACACTGAAGCTTTCTTT

j_gene: TRBJ2-2
v_gene: TRBV7-6
d_gene: NA
abundance: NA
CDR3aa: CASSPRQLANTGELFF
CDR3nt: TGTGCCAGCAGCCCCCGACAGCTCGCGAACACCGGGGAGCTGTTTTTT

j_gene: TRBJ2-4
v_gene: TRBV28
d_gene: NA
abundance: few
CDR3aa: CASRYRNIQYF
CDR3nt: TGTGCCAGCAGGTACCGGAACATTCAGTACTTC

j_gene: TRBJ2-5
v_gene: TRBV12-3/TRBV12-4
d_gene: NA
abundance: NA
CDR3aa: CASSPRVLAETQYF
CDR3nt: TGTGCCAGCAGCCCTAGGGTCCTAGCAGAGACCCAGTACTTC

j_gene: TRBJ2-1
v_gene: TRBV25-1
d_gene: NA
abundance: few
CDR3aa: CASSAYGTPNNEQFF
CDR3nt: TGTGCCAGCAGTGCTTACGGGACCCCAAACAATGAGCAGTTCTTC

j_gene: TRBJ2-2
v_gene: TRBV19
d_gene: TRBD2
abundance: NA
CDR3aa: CASSILAGGGTGELFF
CDR3nt: TGTGCCAGTAGTATACTAGCGGGAGGAGGGACCGGGGAGCTGTTTTTT

j_gene: TRBJ2-3
v_gene: TRBV6-1
d_gene: NA
abundance: many
CDR3aa: CASSDRTQGTDTQYF
CDR3nt: TGTGCCAGCAGTGACCGCACACAGGGCACAGATACGCAGTATTTT

j_gene: TRBJ1-1
v_gene: TRBV5-1
d_gene: NA
abundance: NA
CDR3aa: CASSMARVFGTEAFF
CDR3nt: TGCGCCAGCAGCATGGCCAGAGTCTTTGGGACTGAAGCTTTCTTT

j_gene: TRBJ1-4
v_gene: TRBV6-1
d_gene: TRBD1
abundance: many
CDR3aa: CASSELTGGREKLFF
CDR3nt: TGTGCCAGCAGTGAATTGACAGGGGGTCGTGAAAAACTGTTTTTT

j_gene: TRBJ1-4
v_gene: TRBV6-5
d_gene: NA
abundance: NA
CDR3aa: CASRGIEKLFF
CDR3nt: TGTGCCAGTCGGGGTATTGAAAAACTGTTTTTT

j_gene: TRBJ1-1
v_gene: TRBV10-3
d_gene: NA
abundance: NA
CDR3aa: CAISGTVTNTEAFF
CDR3nt: TGTGCCATCAGTGGGACCGTGACGAACACTGAAGCTTTCTTT

j_gene: TRBJ2-7
v_gene: TRBV28
d_gene: NA
abundance: many
CDR3aa: CASSLPTVYEQYF
CDR3nt: TGTGCCAGCAGTTTACCCACAGTCTACGAGCAGTACTTC

j_gene: TRBJ2-7
v_gene: TRBV10-2
d_gene: NA
abundance: few
CDR3aa: CASSRTGLGQYF
CDR3nt: TGCGCCAGCAGTCGCACAGGGCTTGGGCAGTACTTC

j_gene: TRBJ2-7
v_gene: TRBV20-1
d_gene: TRBD2
abundance: NA
CDR3aa: CSARPITSDEQYF
CDR3nt: TGCAGTGCTAGACCTATCACTAGCGACGAGCAGTACTTC

j_gene: TRBJ2-1
v_gene: TRBV12-3/TRBV12-4
d_gene: TRBD1
abundance: few
CDR3aa: CASSKGAGTGYNEQFF
CDR3nt: TGTGCCAGCAGCAAAGGGGCCGGGACAGGCTACAATGAGCAGTTCTTC

j_gene: TRBJ2-3
v_gene: TRBV10-3
d_gene: NA
abundance: few
CDR3aa: CAISYGTPSTDTQYF
CDR3nt: TGTGCCATCAGCTACGGGACGCCTAGCACAGATACGCAGTATTTT

j_gene: TRBJ2-4
v_gene: TRBV4-1
d_gene: NA
abundance: NA
CDR3aa: CASSQGPTGDIQYF
CDR3nt: TGCGCCAGCAGCCAAGGTCCGACCGGGGACATTCAGTACTTC

j_gene: TRBJ2-3
v_gene: TRBV7-6
d_gene: NA
abundance: NA
CDR3aa: CASSSDGRSGYTQYF
CDR3nt: TGTGCCAGCAGCTCGGACGGGCGTTCGGGTTATACGCAGTATTTT

j_gene: TRBJ2-2
v_gene: TRBV29-1
d_gene: NA
abundance: few
CDR3aa: CSVEASLVPHRELFF
CDR3nt: TGCAGCGTTGAGGCCTCACTAGTGCCACACCGGGAGCTGTTTTTT

j_gene: TRBJ2-1
v_gene: TRBV28
d_gene: NA
abundance: NA
CDR3aa: CASSLNPNEQFF
CDR3nt: TGTGCCAGCAGTTTAAATCCCAATGAGCAGTTCTTC

j_gene: TRBJ2-7
v_gene: TRBV28
d_gene: NA
abundance: many
CDR3aa: CASSRQAYEQYF
CDR3nt: TGTGCCAGCAGCCGACAGGCCTACGAGCAGTACTTC